The source of this T cell receptor beta chain is a study of T cells after yellow fever vaccination. TCRdb reanalysed the 5' RACE reads using MiXCR and keeps one entry per CDR3 protein. The sample gives 110,000 to 150,000 distinct CDR3 sequences, around 6.3% of which show up once; more than 0.6% is in the top ten. CDR3 length: 13 residues. CDR1 is MNHEY and CDR2 is SVGAGI in the germline V gene. V was cut by 6 bases and J by 2 bases, with 10 bases left in between. This sequence joins TRBV6-5 and TRBJ1-2; TRBD1 is a possible D gene (6 bases). The sequences come from CD4+ T cells sorted from PBMCs, collected 10 days after the yellow fever booster vaccination. This receptor was taken from a man aged 25-45 years who received the YFV17D yellow fever vaccine. CDR3 sequence (DNA): TGTGCCAGCAGAGGGGGGGGGAACTATGGCTACACCTTC. It codes for CASRGGGNYGYTF.